Included here is one TCR beta chain sequence, with context. This clonotype was counted only a few times. Which antigen it targets is not known. No base quality values were provided; no much bigger clone lies one nucleotide off. The donors were some 36 Caucasian individuals from Russia, aged about 6 to 95 years, who were systemically healthy. Ten milliliters of peripheral blood were drawn from each donor into EDTA-treated Vacutainer tubes. PBMCs were isolated by Ficoll-Paque density-gradient centrifugation, with at least 7 million obtained per sample. Trizol reagent was used to extract total RNA from PBMCs, with at least 6 micrograms per sample. For every donor, flow cytometry on a PBMC aliquot measured the percentage of naive CD45RAhigh/CD27high T cells. From its cysteine to its phenylalanine, the CDR3 spans 14 amino acids. CDR3 DNA is the only sequence kept; it has 42 bases, read in frame from the first base. V lost 4 bases and J lost 1 base; the stretch between them is 9 bases long. CDR1 LGHNA and CDR2 YNFKEQ are derived from the germline V gene.

These data are taken from a study of blood T cells in healthy people across ages (dated by TCRdb to 2015 to 2017). In terms of the full investigation: In model experiments, template switching captured roughly one uniquely barcoded TCR beta cDNA molecule for every two T cells. To avoid experimental bias, donors of different ages were spread randomly across the sequencing lanes. Using the same blood draw, the study looked at two additional independent replicas of 1 million unique cDNA reads for two donors, one aged 18 to 30 and the other aged 80 or older. The donors were split into four age groups: young (average about 16 years), middle-aged (roughly 42), aged (roughly 68) and long-lived (82). Using deep sequencing normalized with unique cDNA molecular identifiers, the study measured how TCR beta repertoire diversity changes with age.

The investigation overall reported the following: Estimates of total diversity from one million sequenced T cells were regarded as lower bounds and underestimates. The CMV infection status of donors was not known, potentially confounding age-related changes in expanded clonotypes. Since profiling was done on bulk unsorted PBMCs, naive and antigen-experienced compartments could not be conclusively compared. Compared with the aged group, more naive CD4+ T cells, fewer expanded clones and increased TCR diversity were shown by the long-lived group, suggesting age selection. Observed TCR beta diversity per million T cells fell roughly linearly with age, and a significant reduction was already apparent by age roughly 40. The percentage of naive T cells measured by flow cytometry correlated strongly with observed TCR beta diversity.

Library preparation was by 5' RACE. Data came from an Illumina HiSeq 2500. A second PCR of about 6 to 12 cycles was performed with a sample-barcoded 5' primer and a J-beta primer mix. A template-switch 5' adaptor carrying 12 random nucleotides introduced a unique molecular identifier onto each TCR beta cDNA molecule. At least 2.5 million CDR3-containing paired-end reads were obtained from each sample. First-strand cDNA was synthesized from all RNA with the Mint cDNA synthesis kit, primed by a TRBC-specific oligonucleotide. Following uracil-DNA glycosylase treatment, a first 18-cycle PCR with universal primers M1SS and BC2_uni_R was performed on all cDNA. Turning to the authors' computational methods: For normalization, 1 million high-quality reads, each with a distinct molecular identifier, were randomly selected from each sample. Instead of being binned into consensus sequences, reads that shared molecular identifiers were thrown out. MiTCR, set to a Q25 quality threshold and the strictest error-elimination algorithm, was used for CDR3 identification, clonotype clustering and error correction. A nonparametric unseen species model using Euler transformation provided a lower-bound estimate of total TCR beta diversity. Using fastp trimming at Q25 and MiXCR clonotype assembly, TCRdb reanalyzed the public sequencing data and kept in-frame beta chains. Each CDR3 protein appears once, grouped with its most common genes and DNA. TCRdb's processing, not the authors', yielded these V and J calls. Counted in this sample were about 830,000 distinct CDR3 sequences; around 62% of them appeared once. 25% to 35% of the sample goes to the ten largest clones.

The source of this sequence is a man between 25 and 39 years old in good health. Specimen: blood. Recombination linked TRBV4-2 to TRBJ2-3, with the D call perhaps TRBD1 or TRBD2, each one matching 5 bases. Read as DNA, the sequence is TGTGCCAGCAGCCGGGACCTACGCACAGATACGCAGTATTTT. Its translation reads: CASSRDLRTDTQYF.